The clone carrying this T cell receptor beta chain was detected only once. Its antigen is as yet unknown. This record comes from a study of graft-versus-host responses after intestinal transplantation. General study results and limits: Ileal or blood samples showed some GvH clones first, and such clones were also found in recipient marrow.

Only in-frame clones appear in the TCRdb table, and some are missing; sequencing was by immunoSEQ multiplex PCR. The data hold around 13,000 clones, with 70% to 90% observed a single time. V shed 3 bases, J shed 0 bases, and the junction held 4 bases outside the gene matches. The CDR3 covers 16 residues. From germline, CDR1 is SGHDT and CDR2 YYEEEE. This sample comprised PBMCs, obtained after intestinal transplantation. The chain uses TRBV5-6 and TRBJ1-1, with 11 bases matching TRBD1. The TCR sequence derives from a human patient who received an intestinal transplant, so some T cells may come from the graft donor. This chain's CDR3 is CASSWGDRGLNTEAFF. The CDR3 nucleotides read TGTGCCAGCAGCTGGGGGGACAGGGGGTTGAACACTGAAGCTTTCTTT.